This T cell receptor beta chain was recorded in a study of T cell repertoires in cytomegalovirus infection. Study context: Indicated by public TCR beta signatures were CMV infection and matching HLA type. Whole-study findings and limits: Carriers of CMV and the relevant HLA type were discriminated by public TCR beta frequency. HLA-C-restricted CMV-specific TCR beta clonotypes prevailed in the ex vivo response.

The CDR3 loop spans 14 amino acids. V was pared by 5 bases and J by 11 bases, with 19 bases between. TCRdb redid the calling of the reads with MiXCR, one entry per CDR3 protein. The sample has hundreds of thousands of distinct CDR3 sequences, roughly a third seen once. This clonotype was detected only a few times. Its antigen is unknown. Source material: PBMCs. V usage is TRBV12-3 or TRBV12-4 and J usage is TRBJ1-5, with D possibly matching TRBD1 (6 bases). The TCR was taken from a human donor in good health (CMV status not recorded). Some clones in this sample may be carry-over from other donors' samples. The CDR3 protein is CASSLRDTSLAQHF. The CDR3 bases are TGTGCCAGCAGTCTCCGGGACACCTCGCTGGCCCAGCATTTT.